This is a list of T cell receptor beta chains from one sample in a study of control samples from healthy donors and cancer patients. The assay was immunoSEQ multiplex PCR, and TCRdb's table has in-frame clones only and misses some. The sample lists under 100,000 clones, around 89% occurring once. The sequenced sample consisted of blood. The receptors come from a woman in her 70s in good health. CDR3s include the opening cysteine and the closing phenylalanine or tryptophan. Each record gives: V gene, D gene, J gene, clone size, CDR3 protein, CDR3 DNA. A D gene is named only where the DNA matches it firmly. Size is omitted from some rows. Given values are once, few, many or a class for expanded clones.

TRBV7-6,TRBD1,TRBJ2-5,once,CASSPGWGQGARETQYF,TGTGCCAGCAGCCCAGGATGGGGACAGGGGGCGAGGGAGACCCAGTACTTC
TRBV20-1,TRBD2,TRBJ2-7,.,CSAWTSVEQYF,TGCAGTGCGTGGACTAGCGTCGAGCAGTACTTC
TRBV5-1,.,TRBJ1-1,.,CASSLDGEAFF,TGCGCCAGCAGCTTGGACGGTGAAGCTTTCTTT
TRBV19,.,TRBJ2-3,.,CASSIVRADTQYF,TGTGCCAGTAGTATAGTAAGGGCAGATACGCAGTATTTT
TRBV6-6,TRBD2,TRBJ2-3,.,CASSLGSGSGGASADTQYF,TGTGCCAGCAGCTTGGGGAGTGGCAGCGGGGGGGCCTCGGCAGATACGCAGTATTTT
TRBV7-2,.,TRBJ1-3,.,CASSFSLVDRTGNTIYF,TGTGCCAGCAGCTTTTCACTCGTAGATAGAACTGGAAACACCATATATTTT
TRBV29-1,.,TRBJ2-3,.,CSVGPQGNTDTQYF,TGCAGCGTTGGCCCACAGGGAAACACAGATACGCAGTATTTT
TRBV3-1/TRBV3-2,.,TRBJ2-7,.,CASSQVTLSDEQYF,TGTGCCAGCAGCCAAGTAACACTTTCTGATGAGCAGTACTTC
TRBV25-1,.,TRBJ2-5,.,CASSEYSFLYRGATQYF,TGTGCCAGCAGTGAATACAGCTTTTTATACCGGGGGGCTACCCAGTACTTC
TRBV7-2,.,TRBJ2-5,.,CASSLFPGETQYF,TGTGCCAGCAGTCTCTTCCCAGGGGAGACCCAGTACTTC
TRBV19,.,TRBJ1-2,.,CASSSRGGYGYTF,TGTGCCAGTAGTAGCAGGGGAGGCTATGGCTACACCTTC
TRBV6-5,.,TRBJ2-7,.,CASSPRRYEQYF,TGTGCCAGCAGTCCCCGGAGGTACGAGCAGTACTTC
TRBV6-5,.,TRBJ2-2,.,CASGPLNTGELFF,TGTGCCAGCGGACCCCTGAACACCGGGGAGCTGTTTTTT
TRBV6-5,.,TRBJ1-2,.,CASSYGNNYGYTF,TGTGCCAGCAGTTACGGGAATAACTATGGCTACACCTTC
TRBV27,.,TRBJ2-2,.,CASSFERANTGELFF,TGTGCCAGCAGTTTTGAGAGGGCGAACACCGGGGAGCTGTTTTTT
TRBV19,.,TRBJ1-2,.,CASNSGGGNYGYTF,TGTGCCAGTAATTCCGGCGGAGGGAACTATGGCTACACCTTC
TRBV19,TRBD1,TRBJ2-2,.,CASSTKQGTGELFF,TGTGCCAGTAGTACGAAACAGGGGACCGGGGAGCTGTTTTTT
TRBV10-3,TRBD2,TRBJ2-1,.,CATQTSGSYNEQFF,TGTGCCACCCAGACTAGCGGTTCTTACAATGAGCAGTTCTTC
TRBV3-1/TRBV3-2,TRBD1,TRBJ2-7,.,CASSPHHRGNEQYF,TGTGCCAGCAGTCCGCACCACAGGGGAAACGAGCAGTACTTC
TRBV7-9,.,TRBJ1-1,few,CASSPLERNTEAFF,TGTGCCAGCAGCCCCCTGGAACGGAACACTGAAGCTTTCTTT
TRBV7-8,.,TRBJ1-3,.,CASSLAPGYGNTIYF,TGTGCCAGCAGCTTAGCGCCAGGCTATGGTAACACCATATATTTT
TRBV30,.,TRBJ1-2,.,CAWSFPGGSHYGYTF,TGTGCCTGGAGTTTTCCGGGGGGGAGCCACTATGGCTACACCTTC
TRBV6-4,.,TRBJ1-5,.,CASSDSKGRGSNQPQHF,TGTGCCAGCAGTGACTCGAAAGGGAGGGGAAGCAATCAGCCCCAGCATTTT
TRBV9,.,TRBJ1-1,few,CASSVDGASTEAFF,TGTGCCAGCAGCGTAGATGGGGCCAGCACTGAAGCTTTCTTT
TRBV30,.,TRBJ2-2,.,CAWTMPHTGELFF,TGTGCCTGGACTATGCCCCACACCGGGGAGCTGTTTTTT
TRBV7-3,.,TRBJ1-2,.,CASRADIYGYTF,TGTGCCAGCCGGGCAGATATCTATGGCTACACCTTC
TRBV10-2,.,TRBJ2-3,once,CASSEPPPGTGSTDTQYF,TGCGCCAGCAGTGAACCCCCCCCAGGAACAGGGTCGACAGATACGCAGTATTTT
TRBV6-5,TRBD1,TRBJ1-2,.,CASSYGQGRGYTF,TGTGCCAGCAGTTATGGACAGGGAAGAGGCTACACCTTC
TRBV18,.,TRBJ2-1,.,CASSPPMGGRNEQFF,TGTGCCAGCTCACCACCGATGGGGGGGCGGAATGAGCAGTTCTTC
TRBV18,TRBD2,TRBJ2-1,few,CASSPGAGGPHEQFF,TGTGCCAGCTCACCAGGGGCGGGAGGGCCCCATGAGCAGTTCTTC
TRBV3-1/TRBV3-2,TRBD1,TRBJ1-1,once,CASSQSDRGGTEAFF,TGTGCCAGCAGCCAATCCGACAGGGGTGGGACTGAAGCTTTCTTT
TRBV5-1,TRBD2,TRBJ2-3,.,CASSSSVAGGPDTQYF,TGCGCCAGCAGCTCCTCTGTAGCGGGAGGGCCTGATACGCAGTATTTT
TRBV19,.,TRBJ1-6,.,CATKRDGENSPLHF,TGTGCCACAAAAAGAGACGGAGAAAATTCACCCCTCCACTTT
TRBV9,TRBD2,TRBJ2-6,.,CASSEREFSSGANVLTF,TGTGCCAGCAGCGAGCGGGAGTTCAGCTCTGGGGCCAACGTCCTGACTTTC
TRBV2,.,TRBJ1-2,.,CASKVEFRGPYGYTF,TGTGCCAGCAAGGTGGAGTTCAGGGGCCCCTATGGCTACACCTTC
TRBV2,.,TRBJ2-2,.,CASSEARASGELFF,TGTGCCAGCAGTGAAGCCCGGGCTTCGGGGGAGCTGTTTTTT
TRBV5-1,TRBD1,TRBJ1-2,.,CASSLAGRGDGYTF,TGCGCCAGCAGCTTGGCCGGCAGGGGGGATGGCTACACCTTC
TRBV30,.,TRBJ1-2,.,CAYGWGAGNYGYTF,TGTGCCTATGGCTGGGGGGCCGGGAACTATGGCTACACCTTC
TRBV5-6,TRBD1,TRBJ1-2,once,CASSLWTGWTYGYTF,TGTGCCAGCAGCTTATGGACAGGTTGGACCTATGGCTACACCTTC
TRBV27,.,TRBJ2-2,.,CASRRGDYTGELFF,TGTGCCAGCAGGAGGGGGGATTACACCGGGGAGCTGTTTTTT
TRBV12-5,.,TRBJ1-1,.,CASAWSGHTEAFF,TGTGCTAGTGCCTGGAGTGGGCACACTGAAGCTTTCTTT
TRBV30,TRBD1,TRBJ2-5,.,CAWSAWPTLGTAHQTQYF,TGTGCCTGGAGTGCCTGGCCTACTCTCGGGACAGCGCACCAGACCCAGTACTTC
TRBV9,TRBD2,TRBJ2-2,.,CASSVGAGSITGELFF,TGTGCCAGCAGCGTAGGAGCGGGGAGCATCACCGGGGAGCTGTTTTTT
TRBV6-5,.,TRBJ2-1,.,CASGRGPTDNEQFF,TGTGCCAGCGGCCGCGGGCCGACCGACAATGAGCAGTTCTTC
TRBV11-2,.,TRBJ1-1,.,CASSLGVRGWNTEAFF,TGTGCCAGCAGCTTGGGTGTGAGGGGGTGGAACACTGAAGCTTTCTTT